These 17 T cell receptor beta chains share one sample of origin, sequenced in a study of human T cells and chemical hapten exposure. TCRdb used MiXCR to reprocess the RACE reads, holding one entry per CDR3 protein. There are about 380,000 distinct CDR3 sequences in the sample; 4.5% to 6% occur only once, and just over 2.5% lies in the top ten. This sample's time point: pre-sensitization, week 0. The sample's treatment: therapeutic diphenylcyclopropenone sensitization with weekly scalp DPC. The input for sequencing was whole blood, taken in connection with sensitization to the hapten diphenylcyclopropenone (DPC). These TCRs come from a woman between 45 and 60 years old with alopecia areata. Some clones in this sample may be carry-over from other donors' samples.

This clonotype was observed many times. The chain couples TRBV21-1 to TRBJ1-4. TRBV21-1 is a listed pseudogene. This CDR3 comprises 15 residues. This CDR3 reads CASSPLPGLNEKLFF. CDR3 DNA: TGTGCCAGCAGCCCTCTCCCGGGACTTAATGAAAAACTGTTTTTT.

This clonotype has a handful of counts. In DNA, the CDR3 is TGTGCCAGCACTACGACGCGAGGGAAAGGGGAGCTGTTTTTT. Translation: CASTTTRGKGELFF. The chain couples TRBV3-1 to TRBJ2-2, with a possible D match to TRBD2 (5 bases). Trimming stripped 7 bases from V and 8 bases from J, with 17 bases between. Germline V lookup: CDR1 LGHDT, CDR2 YNNKEL (reference sequence). The CDR3 loop spans 14 amino acids.

This clonotype has a count of ten or more. J is TRBJ2-5 and V is TRBV9; D not certain. The germline gives CDR1 SGDLS, CDR2 YYNGEE. The CDR3 loop spans 14 amino acids. Between the trimmed V and J ends, which lost 0 bases and 2 bases, there was a span of 8 bases. The CDR3 here is CASSVGVGQETQYF. The CDR3, as DNA: TGTGCCAGCAGCGTAGGTGTGGGGCAAGAGACCCAGTACTTC.

This clonotype was counted between two and nine times. This chain connects TRBV2 to TRBJ2-6, with 11 bases that match TRBD2. The CDR3 totals 16 residues. Germline CDR1 is SNHLY and CDR2 is FYNNEI. V was pared by 8 bases and J by 2 bases, with 5 bases of the junction left unmatched. The CDR3 DNA reads TGTGCCAGCCGGGTTAGCGGGGGGGCTGGGGCCAACGTCCTGACTTTC. Amino acid sequence: CASRVSGGAGANVLTF.

This clonotype occurred many times. The V gene is TRBV20-1, the J gene TRBJ2-7; TRBD2 is a possible D gene (5 bases). CDR1 and CDR2 from the germline V gene are DFQATT and SNEGSKA (reference sequence). The V and J ends lost 0 bases and 0 bases respectively, with 12 bases between them. CDR3 length equals 15 residues. The CDR3 loop reads CSARDVALSSYEQYF. The CDR3 DNA is TGCAGTGCTAGAGATGTAGCGCTGAGCTCCTACGAGCAGTACTTC.

This clonotype was observed many times. This chain uses TRBV5-1 with TRBJ2-1; 7 bases are a match to TRBD2. Germline V gene lookup returns CDR1 SGHRS and CDR2 YFSETQ. The CDR3 is 18 residues long. V shed 1 base, J shed 1 base, and the junction held 11 bases outside the gene matches. The CDR3 spells CASSLTSNGLGSYNEQFF. The CDR3 DNA is TGCGCCAGCAGCTTGACTTCAAACGGACTAGGGTCCTACAATGAGCAGTTCTTC.

This clonotype was recorded a few times. The chain carries TRBV11-2 and TRBJ2-3, with 7 nucleotides matching TRBD1. CDR3 length equals 15 residues. Germline V gene data show CDR1 as SGHAT and CDR2 as FQNNGV. V trimming: 8 bases; J trimming: 3 bases; junction bases outside the gene matches: 11. In DNA, the CDR3 is TGTGCCAGCTGCAGGACAGGAGTTGGGACAGATACGCAGTATTTT. Encoded protein: CASCRTGVGTDTQYF.

This clonotype appeared many times. V is TRBV10-3 and J is TRBJ2-7; 10 positions match TRBD1. The V gene's germline CDR1 is ENHRY and CDR2 SYGVKD. V lost 4 bases and J lost 3; bases outside the gene matches: 0. This CDR3 has 13 amino acids. The CDR3: CAISGTGGYEQYF. The CDR3 DNA reads TGTGCCATCAGTGGGACAGGGGGCTACGAGCAGTACTTC.

This clonotype appeared many times. V is TRBV7-9 and J is TRBJ2-3; D gene unclear. V was clipped by 1 base and J by 1 base, with 9 bases between them. The germline gives CDR1 SEHNR, CDR2 FQNEAQ (reference sequence). The CDR3 sequence is 15 residues long. CDR3 in DNA: TGTGCCAGCAGCTTAGACGGCACTGGCACAGATACGCAGTATTTT. Its protein product is CASSLDGTGTDTQYF. Complete variable domain (other parts from reference TRBV7-9 and TRBJ2-3): DTGVSQNPRHKITKRGQNVTFRCDPISEHNRLYWYRQTLGQGPEFLTYFQNEAQLEKSRLLSDRFSAERPKGSFSTLEIQRTEQGDSAMYLCASSLDGTGTDTQYFGPGTRLTVL.

The chain joins TRBV4-1 to TRBJ2-5; tentative D call: TRBD2 (6 bases). In germline, CDR1 is MGHRA, CDR2 YSYEKL. CDR3 length: 16 residues. The ends were cut back, 1 base at V and 5 bases at J, with 17 bases in the middle. CDR3 residues: CASSQVVAVPLETQYF. CDR3 in DNA: TGCGCCAGCAGCCAAGTGGTAGCGGTTCCCCTGGAGACCCAGTACTTC.

The sample holds many counts of this clonotype. The chain carries TRBV10-3 and TRBJ2-7, with 9 bases identical to TRBD1. The V and J ends lost 3 bases and 3 bases, in that order; junction bases with no gene match: 3. Germline CDR1 ENHRY, CDR2 SYGVKD. The CDR3 consists of 14 residues. The CDR3 spells CAISEPTGGYEQYF. The DNA of the CDR3 is TGTGCCATCAGTGAACCGACAGGGGGCTACGAGCAGTACTTC.

This clonotype was recorded many times. The chain links TRBV4-1 to TRBJ2-6, with D unresolved. Trimming removed 0 bases at V and 2 bases at J, with 11 bases between. The CDR3 contains 17 residues. Germline V gene lookup returns CDR1 MGHRA and CDR2 YSYEKL. The CDR3 spells CASSQDVGRTGANVLTF. As DNA, the CDR3 is TGCGCCAGCAGCCAAGATGTAGGCAGGACTGGGGCCAACGTCCTGACTTTC.

This clonotype was counted many times. V and J are TRBV7-6 and TRBJ2-5; D is unresolved. Trimming took off 5 bases at V and 0 bases at J, with 10 bases between the two ends. Per germline, CDR1 SGHVS and CDR2 FNYEAQ. The CDR3 contains 14 residues. CDR3 sequence: CASSRQLYQETQYF. DNA of the CDR3: TGTGCCAGCAGCAGACAATTGTACCAAGAGACCCAGTACTTC. The variable domain in full, completed from reference TRBV7-6 and TRBJ2-5, reads GAGVSQSPRYKVTKRGQDVALRCDPISGHVSLYWYRQALGQGPEFLTYFNYEAQQDKSGLPNDRFSAERPEGSISTLTIQRTEQRDSAMYRCASSRQLYQETQYFGPGTRLLVL.

This clonotype was seen a few times. This chain joins TRBV18 and TRBJ2-3, with 9 bases matching TRBD1. The CDR3 is 15 residues long. Germline CDR1 reads KGHSH; CDR2 reads LQKENI. V trimming: 0 bases; J trimming: 6 bases; junction bases outside the gene matches: 4. This chain's CDR3 is CASSPPGTGSDTQYF. The CDR3 DNA reads as TGTGCCAGCTCACCACCCGGGACAGGGTCCGATACGCAGTATTTT.

CDR3: CASSQSEKYNEQFF. The CDR3, as DNA: TGCGCCAGCAGTCAATCCGAAAAGTACAATGAGCAGTTCTTC. The chain combines TRBV23-1 with TRBJ2-1; D is undetermined. TRBV23-1 is filed as an ORF, its function uncertain. There are 14 residues in the CDR3. Deletions cut 0 bases from V and 4 bases from J, with 7 bases between.

This clonotype was seen a few times. J is TRBJ2-1 and V is TRBV12-3 or TRBV12-4, with unresolved D. With 1 base removed from V and 8 bases from J, the gap between germline ends came to 6 bases. The CDR3 runs 12 residues. This CDR3 is CASSLEWDEQFF. CDR3 nucleotide sequence: TGTGCCAGCAGTTTAGAGTGGGATGAGCAGTTCTTC.

The DNA for the CDR3 is TGTGCCAGCAGCTATGCGGGGAAAAGTAATGAAAAACTGTTTTTT. Translated, it gives CASSYAGKSNEKLFF. The chain links TRBV13 to TRBJ1-4, with no clear D. With 4 bases removed from V and 4 bases from J, the gap between germline ends came to 13 bases. This CDR3 has 15 amino acids. Germline CDR1 PRHDT, CDR2 FYEKMQ (reference sequence).